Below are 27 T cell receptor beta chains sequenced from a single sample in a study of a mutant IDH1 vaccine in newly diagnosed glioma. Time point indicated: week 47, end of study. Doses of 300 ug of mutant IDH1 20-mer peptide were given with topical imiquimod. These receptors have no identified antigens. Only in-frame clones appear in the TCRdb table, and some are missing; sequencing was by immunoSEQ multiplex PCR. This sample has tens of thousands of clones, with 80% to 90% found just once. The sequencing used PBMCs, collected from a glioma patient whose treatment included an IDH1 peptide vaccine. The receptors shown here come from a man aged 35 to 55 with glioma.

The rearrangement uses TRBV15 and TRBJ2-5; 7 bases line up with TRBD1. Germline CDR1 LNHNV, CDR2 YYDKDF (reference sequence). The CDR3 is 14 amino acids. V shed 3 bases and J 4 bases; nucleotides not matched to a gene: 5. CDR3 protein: CATSRGDSSETQYF. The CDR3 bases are TGTGCCACCAGCAGGGGGGACAGTTCAGAGACCCAGTACTTC.

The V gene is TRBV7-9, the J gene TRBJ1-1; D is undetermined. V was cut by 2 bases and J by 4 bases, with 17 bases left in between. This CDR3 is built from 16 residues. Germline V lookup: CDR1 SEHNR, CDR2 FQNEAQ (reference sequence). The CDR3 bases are TGTGCCAGCAGCTTAAGGGAAATCGGGGATGGCACTGAAGCTTTCTTT. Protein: CASSLREIGDGTEAFF. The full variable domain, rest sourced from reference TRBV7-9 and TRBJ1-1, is DTGVSQNPRHKITKRGQNVTFRCDPISEHNRLYWYRQTLGQGPEFLTYFQNEAQLEKSRLLSDRFSAERPKGSFSTLEIQRTEQGDSAMYLCASSLREIGDGTEAFFGQGTRLTVV.

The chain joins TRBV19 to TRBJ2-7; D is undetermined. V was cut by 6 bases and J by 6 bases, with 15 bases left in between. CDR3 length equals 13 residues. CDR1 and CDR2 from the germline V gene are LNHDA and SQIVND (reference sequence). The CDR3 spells CASSRGPSGEQYF. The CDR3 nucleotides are TGTGCCAGTAGCCGCGGACCGTCTGGCGAGCAGTACTTC. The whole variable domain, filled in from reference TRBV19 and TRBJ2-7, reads DGGITQSPKYLFRKEGQNVTLSCEQNLNHDAMYWYRQDPGQGLRLIYYSQIVNDFQKGDIAEGYSVSREKKESFPLTVTSAQKNPTAFYLCASSRGPSGEQYFGPGTRLTVT.

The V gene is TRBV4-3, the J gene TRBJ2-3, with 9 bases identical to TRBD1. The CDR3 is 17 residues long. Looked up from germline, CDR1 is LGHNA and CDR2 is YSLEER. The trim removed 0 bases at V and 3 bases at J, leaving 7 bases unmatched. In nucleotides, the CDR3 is TGCGCCAGCAGCCAAGACGTGGTAGGGACAGGGACAGATACGCAGTATTTT. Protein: CASSQDVVGTGTDTQYF.

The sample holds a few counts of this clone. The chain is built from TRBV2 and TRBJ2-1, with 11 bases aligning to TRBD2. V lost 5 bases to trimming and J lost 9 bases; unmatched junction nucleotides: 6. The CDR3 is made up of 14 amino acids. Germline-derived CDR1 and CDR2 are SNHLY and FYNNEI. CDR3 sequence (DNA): TGTGCCAGCAGTAGGGCTAGCGGGAGGACTGAGCAGTTCTTC. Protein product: CASSRASGRTEQFF.

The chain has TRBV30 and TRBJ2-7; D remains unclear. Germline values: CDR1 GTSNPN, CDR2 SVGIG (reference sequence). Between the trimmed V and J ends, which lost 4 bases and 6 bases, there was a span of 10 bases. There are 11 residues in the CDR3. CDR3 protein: CAWMRGLEQYF. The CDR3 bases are TGTGCCTGGATGCGAGGCCTCGAGCAGTACTTC.

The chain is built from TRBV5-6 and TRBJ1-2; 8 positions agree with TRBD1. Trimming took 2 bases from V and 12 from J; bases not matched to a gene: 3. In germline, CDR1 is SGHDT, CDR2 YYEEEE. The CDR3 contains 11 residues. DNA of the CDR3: TGTGCCAGCAGCTTAAGACAGGGGAACACCTTC. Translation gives CASSLRQGNTF.

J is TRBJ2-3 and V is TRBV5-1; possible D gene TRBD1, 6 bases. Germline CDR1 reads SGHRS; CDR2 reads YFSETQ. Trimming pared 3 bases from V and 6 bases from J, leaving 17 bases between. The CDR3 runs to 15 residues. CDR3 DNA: TGCGCCAGCAGCTCACCTAGTGCAGGGGCGGATACGCAGTATTTT. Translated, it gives CASSSPSAGADTQYF.

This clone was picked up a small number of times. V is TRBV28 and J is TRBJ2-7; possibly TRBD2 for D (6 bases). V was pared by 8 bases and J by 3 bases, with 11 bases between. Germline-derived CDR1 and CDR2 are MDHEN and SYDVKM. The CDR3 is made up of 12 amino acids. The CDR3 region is CASEGLNYEQYF. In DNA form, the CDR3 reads TGTGCCAGCGAGGGACTCAACTACGAGCAGTACTTC.

CDR3 sequence (DNA): TGTGCCAGCAGCGTTCGTGAGGGCCGAGCTACAGATACGCAGTATTTT. Translating it yields CASSVREGRATDTQYF. J is TRBJ2-3 and V is TRBV9; D may be TRBD2 (5 bases). Trimming left V 2 bases short and J 3 bases short, with 16 bases between. The CDR3 runs to 16 residues. Germline CDR1 SGDLS, CDR2 YYNGEE.

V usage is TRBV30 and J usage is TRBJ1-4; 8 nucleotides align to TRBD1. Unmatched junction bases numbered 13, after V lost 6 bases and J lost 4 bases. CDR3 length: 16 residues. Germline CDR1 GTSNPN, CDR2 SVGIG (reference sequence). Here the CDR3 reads CACSETGAFGNEKLFF. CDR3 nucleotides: TGTGCCTGTAGCGAGACAGGGGCCTTCGGTAATGAAAAACTGTTTTTT. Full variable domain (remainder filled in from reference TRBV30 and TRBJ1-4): SQTIHQWPATLVQPVGSPLSLECTVEGTSNPNLYWYRQAAGRGLQLLFYSVGIGQISSEVPQNLSASRPQDRQFILSSKKLLLSDSGFYLCACSETGAFGNEKLFFGSGTQLSVL.

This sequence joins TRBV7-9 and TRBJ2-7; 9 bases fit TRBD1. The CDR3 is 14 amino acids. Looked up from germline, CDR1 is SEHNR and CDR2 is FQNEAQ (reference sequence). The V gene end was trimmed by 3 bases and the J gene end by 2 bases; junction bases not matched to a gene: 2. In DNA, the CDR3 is TGTGCCAGCAGCTTCTGGACAGGGGCCTACGAGCAGTACTTC. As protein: CASSFWTGAYEQYF.

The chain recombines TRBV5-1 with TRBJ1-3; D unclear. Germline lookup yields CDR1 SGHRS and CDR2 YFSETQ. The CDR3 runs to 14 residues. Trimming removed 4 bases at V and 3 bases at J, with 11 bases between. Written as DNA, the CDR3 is TGCGCCAGCAGCACCTCATGGAGTGGAAACACCATATATTTT. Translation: CASSTSWSGNTIYF.

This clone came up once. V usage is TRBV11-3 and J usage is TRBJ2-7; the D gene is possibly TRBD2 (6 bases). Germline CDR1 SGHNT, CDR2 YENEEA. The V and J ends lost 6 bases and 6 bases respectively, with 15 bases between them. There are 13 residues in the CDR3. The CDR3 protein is CASSSGRLGEQYF. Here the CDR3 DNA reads TGTGCCAGCAGTTCAGGGAGGTTGGGCGAGCAGTACTTC.

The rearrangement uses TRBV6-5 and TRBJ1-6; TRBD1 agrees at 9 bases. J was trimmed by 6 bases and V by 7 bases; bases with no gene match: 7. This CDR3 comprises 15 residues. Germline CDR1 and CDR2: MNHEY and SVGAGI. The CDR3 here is CASNLRDRVNSPLHF. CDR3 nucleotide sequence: TGTGCCAGCAACCTCCGGGACAGGGTTAATTCACCCCTCCACTTT.

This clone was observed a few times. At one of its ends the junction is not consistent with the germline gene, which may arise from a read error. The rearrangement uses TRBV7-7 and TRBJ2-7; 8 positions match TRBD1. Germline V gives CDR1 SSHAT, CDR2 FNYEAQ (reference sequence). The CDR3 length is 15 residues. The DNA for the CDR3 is TGTGCTAGCACCCAGACAGGGGACCTCTCCTACGAGCAGTACTTC. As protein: CASTQTGDLSYEQYF.

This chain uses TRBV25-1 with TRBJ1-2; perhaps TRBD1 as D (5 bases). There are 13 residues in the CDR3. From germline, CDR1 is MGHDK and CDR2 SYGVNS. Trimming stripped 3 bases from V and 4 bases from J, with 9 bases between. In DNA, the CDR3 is TGTGCCAGCAGTGACAGGGTCGGCTATGGCTACACCTTC. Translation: CASSDRVGYGYTF.

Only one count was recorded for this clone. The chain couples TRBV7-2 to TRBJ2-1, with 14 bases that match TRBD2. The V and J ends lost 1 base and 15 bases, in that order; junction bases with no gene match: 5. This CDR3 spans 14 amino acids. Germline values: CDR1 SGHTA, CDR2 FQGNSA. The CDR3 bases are TGTGCCAGCAGCTTAGGACTAGCGGGAGGGCCCCTGTTCTTC. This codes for CASSLGLAGGPLFF.

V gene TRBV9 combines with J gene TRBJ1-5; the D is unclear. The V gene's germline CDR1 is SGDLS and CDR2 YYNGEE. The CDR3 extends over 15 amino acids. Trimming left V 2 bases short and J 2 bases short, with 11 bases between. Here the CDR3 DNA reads TGTGCCAGCAGCGTCGGGCTTGAGGGCAATCAGCCCCAGCATTTT. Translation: CASSVGLEGNQPQHF.

CDR3: CASLTGLEQYF. The CDR3 coding sequence is TGTGCCTCCCTGACAGGACTCGAGCAGTACTTC. This chain joins TRBV2 and TRBJ2-7; TRBD1 is a possible D gene (6 bases). The CDR3 is made up of 11 amino acids. V lost 11 bases and J 6 bases, leaving 14 bases between the germline ends. Germline-derived CDR1 and CDR2 are SNHLY and FYNNEI.

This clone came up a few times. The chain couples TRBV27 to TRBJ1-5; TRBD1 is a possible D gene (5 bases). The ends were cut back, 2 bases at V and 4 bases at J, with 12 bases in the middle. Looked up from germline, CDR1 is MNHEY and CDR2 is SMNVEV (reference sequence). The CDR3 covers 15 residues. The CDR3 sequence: CASSLTGAGNQPQHF. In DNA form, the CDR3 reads TGTGCCAGCAGTTTAACCGGGGCGGGAAATCAGCCCCAGCATTTT.

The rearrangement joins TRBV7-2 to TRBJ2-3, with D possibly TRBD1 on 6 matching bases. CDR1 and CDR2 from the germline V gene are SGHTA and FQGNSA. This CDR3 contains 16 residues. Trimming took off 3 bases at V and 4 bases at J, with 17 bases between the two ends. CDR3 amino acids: CASSFGTATGSDTQYF. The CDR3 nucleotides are TGTGCCAGCAGCTTCGGAACCGCGACAGGATCAGATACGCAGTATTTT.

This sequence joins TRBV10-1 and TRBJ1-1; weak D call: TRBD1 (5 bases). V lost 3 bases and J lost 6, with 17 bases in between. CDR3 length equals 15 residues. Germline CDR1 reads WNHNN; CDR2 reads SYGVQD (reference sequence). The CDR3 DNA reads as TGCGCCAGCAGTGACTTATCTGGGGCGCGGGCTGAAGCTTTCTTT. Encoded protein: CASSDLSGARAEAFF.

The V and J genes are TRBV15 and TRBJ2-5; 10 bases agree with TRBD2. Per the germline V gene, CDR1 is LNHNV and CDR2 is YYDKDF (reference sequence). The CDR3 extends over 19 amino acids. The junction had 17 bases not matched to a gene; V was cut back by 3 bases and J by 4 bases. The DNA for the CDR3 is TGTGCCACCAGCAGGGGGGAACTAGCGGGAATCTATCGGTCAGAGACCCAGTACTTC. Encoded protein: CATSRGELAGIYRSETQYF.

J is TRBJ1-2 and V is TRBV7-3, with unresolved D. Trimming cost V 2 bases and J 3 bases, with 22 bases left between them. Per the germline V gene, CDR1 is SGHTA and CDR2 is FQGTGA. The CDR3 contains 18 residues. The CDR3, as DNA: TGTGCCAGCAGCTTACTCCGACCGTCCGCCGGCGGGGACTATGGCTACACCTTC. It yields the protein CASSLLRPSAGGDYGYTF.

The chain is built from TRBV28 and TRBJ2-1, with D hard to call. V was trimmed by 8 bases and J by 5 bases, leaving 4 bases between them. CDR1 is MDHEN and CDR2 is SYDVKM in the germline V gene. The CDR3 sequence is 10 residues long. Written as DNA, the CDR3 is TGTGCCAGCCGACACAATGAGCAGTTCTTC. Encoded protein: CASRHNEQFF.

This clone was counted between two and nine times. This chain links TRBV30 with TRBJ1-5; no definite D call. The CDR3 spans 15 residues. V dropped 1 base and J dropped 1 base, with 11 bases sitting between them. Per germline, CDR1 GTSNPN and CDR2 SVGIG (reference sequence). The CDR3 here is CAWSAGRRSNQPQHF. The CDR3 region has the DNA TGTGCCTGGAGTGCCGGGCGACGGAGCAATCAGCCCCAGCATTTT.